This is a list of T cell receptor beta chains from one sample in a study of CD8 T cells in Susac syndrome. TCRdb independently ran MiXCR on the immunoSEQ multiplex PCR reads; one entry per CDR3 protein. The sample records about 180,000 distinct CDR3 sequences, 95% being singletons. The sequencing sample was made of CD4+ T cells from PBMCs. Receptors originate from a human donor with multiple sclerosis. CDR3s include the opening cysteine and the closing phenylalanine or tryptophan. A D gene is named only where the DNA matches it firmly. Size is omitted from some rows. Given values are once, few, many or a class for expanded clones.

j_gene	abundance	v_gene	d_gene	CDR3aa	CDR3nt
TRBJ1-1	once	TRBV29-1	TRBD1	CSVAAAEGAAGKAFF	TGCAGCGTTGCGGCGGCGGAGGGGGCGGCAGGAAAAGCTTTCTTT
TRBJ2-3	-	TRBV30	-	CAWSYYGSDRTTQYF	TGTGCCTGGAGCTATTATGGTTCGGACCGGACTACGCAGTATTTT
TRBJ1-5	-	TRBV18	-	CASSVRDGGWNQPQHF	TGTGCCAGCTCAGTACGGGACGGTGGATGGAATCAGCCCCAGCATTTT
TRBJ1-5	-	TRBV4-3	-	CASSQDRGPPYRQPQHF	TGCGCCAGCAGCCAAGACCGAGGGCCCCCATATCGTCAGCCCCAGCATTTT
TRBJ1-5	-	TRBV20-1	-	CSARHGSNQPQHF	TGCAGTGCGCGTCATGGGAGCAATCAGCCCCAGCATTTT
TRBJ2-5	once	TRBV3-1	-	CASSQEMPQGTQYF	TGTGCCAGCAGCCAAGAGATGCCTCAAGGGACCCAGTACTTC
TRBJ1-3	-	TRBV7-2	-	CASSFFIQNSGNTIYF	TGTGCCAGCAGCTTCTTTATACAGAACTCTGGAAACACCATATATTTT
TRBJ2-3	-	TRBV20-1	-	CSARQSDTQYF	TGCAGTGCTAGACAGTCAGATACGCAGTATTTT
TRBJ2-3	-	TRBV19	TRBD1	CASSNPGQGTDTQYF	TGTGCCAGTAGTAATCCGGGACAGGGCACAGATACGCAGTATTTT
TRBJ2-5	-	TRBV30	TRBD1	CAWSAGTGRQETQYF	TGTGCCTGGAGCGCCGGGACAGGGAGGCAAGAGACCCAGTACTTC
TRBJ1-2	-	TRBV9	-	CASGKGVNYGYTF	TGTGCCAGCGGGAAGGGGGTGAACTATGGCTACACCTTC
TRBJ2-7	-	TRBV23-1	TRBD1	CASIQGQVGCEQYF	TGCGCCAGCATACAGGGACAGGTGGGCTGCGAGCAGTACTTC
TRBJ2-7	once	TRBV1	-	CTSGENTGSYEQYF	TGCACCAGCGGAGAGAATACAGGCTCCTACGAGCAGTACTTC
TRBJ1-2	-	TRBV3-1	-	CASSQGTSNGYTF	TGTGCCAGCAGCCAGGGGACTTCAAATGGCTACACCTTC
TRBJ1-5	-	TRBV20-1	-	CSAREGTVQPQHF	TGCAGTGCTAGAGAGGGCACCGTTCAGCCCCAGCATTTT
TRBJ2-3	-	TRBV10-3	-	CAISEASPGPQYF	TGTGCCATCAGTGAGGCCAGCCCAGGGCCGCAGTATTTT
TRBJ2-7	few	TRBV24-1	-	CATSDVQGEQYF	TGTGCCACCAGTGATGTGCAGGGCGAGCAGTACTTC
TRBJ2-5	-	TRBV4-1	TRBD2	CASSLGTSGGGETQYF	TGCGCCAGCAGCCTCGGGACTAGCGGGGGAGGGGAGACCCAGTACTTC
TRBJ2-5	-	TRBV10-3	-	CAISEFRGQETQYF	TGTGCCATCAGTGAGTTTCGCGGGCAAGAGACCCAGTACTTC
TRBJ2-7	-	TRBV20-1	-	CSARDLNHYEQYF	TGCAGTGCTAGAGATTTGAACCACTACGAGCAGTACTTC
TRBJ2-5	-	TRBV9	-	CASSVDPTETQYF	TGTGCCAGCAGCGTAGACCCCACAGAGACCCAGTACTTC
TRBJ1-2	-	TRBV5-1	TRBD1	CASSYQRGQGSGYTF	TGCGCCAGCAGCTATCAACGGGGACAGGGTTCCGGCTACACCTTC
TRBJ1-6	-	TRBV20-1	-	CSVLRDGNSPLHF	TGCAGTGTCCTCCGGGACGGTAATTCACCCCTCCACTTT
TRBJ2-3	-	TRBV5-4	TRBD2	CASSQTSGGTDTQYF	TGTGCCAGCAGCCAAACTAGCGGGGGCACAGATACGCAGTATTTT
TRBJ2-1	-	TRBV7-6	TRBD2	CASTLTSGSYSYNEQFF	TGTGCCAGCACCTTGACTAGCGGGTCTTACTCCTACAATGAGCAGTTCTTC
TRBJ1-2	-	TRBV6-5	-	CASSSENYGYTF	TGTGCCAGCAGTTCGGAAAACTATGGCTACACCTTC
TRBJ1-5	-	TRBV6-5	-	CASSYSELAQPQHF	TGTGCCAGCAGTTATTCGGAGCTGGCTCAGCCCCAGCATTTT
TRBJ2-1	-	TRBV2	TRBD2	CASSPGLSYPNEQFF	TGTGCCAGCAGTCCGGGACTAAGCTACCCCAATGAGCAGTTCTTC
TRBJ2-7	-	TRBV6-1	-	CATLGQEQYF	TGTGCCACCCTCGGACAGGAGCAGTACTTC
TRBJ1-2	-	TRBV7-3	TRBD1	CASGRTGDPSNYGYTF	TGTGCCAGCGGCCGGACAGGGGACCCTTCTAACTATGGCTACACCTTC
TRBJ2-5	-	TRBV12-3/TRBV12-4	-	CASILGEGGAETQYF	TGTGCCAGCATTCTGGGGGAGGGGGGCGCAGAGACCCAGTACTTC
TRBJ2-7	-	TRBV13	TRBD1	CASSIGTAYPYEQYF	TGTGCCAGCAGCATAGGGACAGCGTATCCCTACGAGCAGTACTTC
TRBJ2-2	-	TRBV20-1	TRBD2	CSASLAGGFTGELFF	TGCAGTGCTAGTCTAGCGGGGGGATTCACCGGGGAGCTGTTTTTT
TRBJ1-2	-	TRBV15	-	CATSGGFYGYTF	TGTGCCACCAGCGGGGGGTTCTATGGCTACACCTTC
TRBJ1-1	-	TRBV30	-	CAWSVPTPAPRNTEAFF	TGTGCCTGGAGTGTACCCACCCCGGCCCCCCGGAACACTGAAGCTTTCTTT
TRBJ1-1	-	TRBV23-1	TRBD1	CASSQDTQGAPPMNTEAFF	TGCGCCAGCAGTCAAGACACACAGGGGGCGCCCCCGATGAACACTGAAGCTTTCTTT
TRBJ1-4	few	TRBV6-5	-	CASSPPGNEKLFF	TGTGCCAGCAGTCCCCCAGGAAATGAAAAACTGTTTTTT
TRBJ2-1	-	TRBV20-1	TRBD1	CSAREDRYNEQFF	TGCAGTGCTAGGGAGGACAGGTACAATGAGCAGTTCTTC
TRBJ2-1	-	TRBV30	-	CAWGSRKYNEQFF	TGTGCCTGGGGGTCGCGGAAATACAATGAGCAGTTCTTC
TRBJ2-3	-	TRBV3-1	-	CASSQDPTPRDTQYF	TGTGCCAGCAGCCAAGATCCGACTCCCCGAGATACGCAGTATTTT
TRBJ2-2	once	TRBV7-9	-	CASSPRAGTNTGELFF	TGTGCCAGCAGCCCCAGGGCAGGGACGAACACCGGGGAGCTGTTTTTT
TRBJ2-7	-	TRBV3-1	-	CASSQESGAFYEQYF	TGTGCCAGCAGCCAAGAGTCGGGGGCCTTCTACGAGCAGTACTTC
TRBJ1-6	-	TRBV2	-	CASTSELNSPLHF	TGTGCCAGCACTTCGGAGCTTAATTCACCCCTCCACTTT
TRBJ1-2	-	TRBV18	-	CASSLNRDTYGYTF	TGTGCCAGCTCACTCAACCGGGACACCTATGGCTACACCTTC
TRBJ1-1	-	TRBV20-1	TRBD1	CSAPDRALMNTEAFF	TGCAGTGCTCCCGACAGGGCGCTTATGAACACTGAAGCTTTCTTT
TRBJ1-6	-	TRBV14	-	CASSLYSNSPLHF	TGTGCCAGCAGCCTCTACTCTAATTCACCCCTCCACTTT
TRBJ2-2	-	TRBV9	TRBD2	CASSGTSRGTGELFF	TGTGCCAGCAGCGGGACTAGCCGGGGCACCGGGGAGCTGTTTTTT
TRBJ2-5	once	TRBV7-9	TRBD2	CASSLAGGVETQYF	TGTGCCAGCAGCTTAGCGGGGGGGGTCGAGACCCAGTACTTC
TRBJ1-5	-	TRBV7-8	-	CASSFDSYNQPQHF	TGTGCCAGCAGCTTTGACAGTTACAATCAGCCCCAGCATTTT
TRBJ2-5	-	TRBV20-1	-	CSAREGPQETQYF	TGCAGTGCTAGAGAGGGCCCTCAAGAGACCCAGTACTTC
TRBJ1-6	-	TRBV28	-	CASSSHTGMDNSPLHF	TGTGCCAGCAGTTCGCACACAGGGATGGATAATTCACCCCTCCACTTT
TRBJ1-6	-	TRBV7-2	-	CASTLYQDYNSPLHF	TGTGCCAGCACTCTCTACCAGGATTATAATTCACCCCTCCACTTT
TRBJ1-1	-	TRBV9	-	CASSVGSSNTEAFF	TGTGCCAGCAGCGTAGGATCGTCTAACACTGAAGCTTTCTTT